The 5 T cell receptor beta chains below were found in one sample sequenced in a study of T cells in Graves' hyperthyroidism and ophthalmopathy. Amplification targeted TCR beta CDR3 regions from RNA transcripts. First-round RT-PCR of the TCR CDR3 relied on the HTBI primer set. A single record per CDR3 protein comes from TCRdb applying MiXCR to the multiplex PCR reads. The table shows over 700,000 distinct CDR3 sequences, with about a third occurring only once. The sample taken for sequencing was blood. Source of these receptors: a woman aged 35 to 49 with Graves' hyperthyroidism.

This clonotype has a count of ten or more. This rearrangement joins TRBV12-5 to TRBJ1-5; D gene unclear. CDR1 is LGHNT and CDR2 is FRNRAP in the germline V gene. The ends were cut back, 5 bases at V and 5 bases at J, with 10 bases in the middle. The CDR3 is 13 amino acids. CDR3 sequence: CASGNGYDQPQHF. CDR3 nucleotide sequence: TGTGCTAGTGGTAATGGGTACGATCAGCCCCAGCATTTT.

This clonotype appeared a few times. V and J are TRBV7-2 and TRBJ2-7; TRBD1 might be the D (6 bases). CDR3 length: 17 residues. The germline V gene encodes CDR1 SGHTA and CDR2 FQGNSA. Trimming pared 1 base from V and 7 bases from J, leaving 23 bases between. The CDR3, as DNA: TGTGCCAGCAGCTTAGATCGACCCGGGACACTACCAGGGGAGCAGTACTTC. Protein product: CASSLDRPGTLPGEQYF.

The rearrangement links TRBV4-1 to TRBJ1-5, with TRBD1 as a possible D gene (5 bases). The germline CDR1 and CDR2 sequences are MGHRA and YSYEKL. Trimming removed 1 base from V and 6 bases from J, with 13 bases in between. This CDR3 contains 15 residues. CDR3 bases: TGCGCCAGCAGCCAAGCGCCGGCGGGGGTTCAGCCCCAGCATTTT. It codes for CASSQAPAGVQPQHF.

This chain uses TRBV6-5 with TRBJ1-1; the match to TRBD1 covers 7 bases. V gave up 8 bases and J gave up 0 bases; unmatched junction bases: 6. This CDR3 comprises 14 residues. Germline V CDR1 and CDR2: MNHEY, SVGAGI. CDR3 in DNA: TGTGCCAGCGCCCTCGGGACAGTGAACACTGAAGCTTTCTTT. This codes for CASALGTVNTEAFF.

The table lists this clonotype with a few counts. The chain couples TRBV12-5 to TRBJ2-7, with 7 bases fitting TRBD2. Germline CDR1 LGHNT, CDR2 FRNRAP. This CDR3 has 16 amino acids. The CDR3 DNA reads TGTGCCAGCACCCCGCGAGCGGGAACCCCTCCCTACGAGCAGTACTTC. Protein product: CASTPRAGTPPYEQYF.